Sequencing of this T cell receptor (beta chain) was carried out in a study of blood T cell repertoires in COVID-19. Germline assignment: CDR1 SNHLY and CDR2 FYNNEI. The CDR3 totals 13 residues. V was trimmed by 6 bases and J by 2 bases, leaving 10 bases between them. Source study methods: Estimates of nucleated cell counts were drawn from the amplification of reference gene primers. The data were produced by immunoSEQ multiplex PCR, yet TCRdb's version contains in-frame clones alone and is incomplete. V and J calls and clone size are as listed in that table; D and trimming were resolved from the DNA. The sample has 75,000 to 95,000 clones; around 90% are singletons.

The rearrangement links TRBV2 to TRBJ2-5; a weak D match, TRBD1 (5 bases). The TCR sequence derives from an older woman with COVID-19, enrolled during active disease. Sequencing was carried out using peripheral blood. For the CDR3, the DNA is TGTGCCAGCAGGCAGGGTATGCAAGAGACCCAGTACTTC. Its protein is CASRQGMQETQYF.